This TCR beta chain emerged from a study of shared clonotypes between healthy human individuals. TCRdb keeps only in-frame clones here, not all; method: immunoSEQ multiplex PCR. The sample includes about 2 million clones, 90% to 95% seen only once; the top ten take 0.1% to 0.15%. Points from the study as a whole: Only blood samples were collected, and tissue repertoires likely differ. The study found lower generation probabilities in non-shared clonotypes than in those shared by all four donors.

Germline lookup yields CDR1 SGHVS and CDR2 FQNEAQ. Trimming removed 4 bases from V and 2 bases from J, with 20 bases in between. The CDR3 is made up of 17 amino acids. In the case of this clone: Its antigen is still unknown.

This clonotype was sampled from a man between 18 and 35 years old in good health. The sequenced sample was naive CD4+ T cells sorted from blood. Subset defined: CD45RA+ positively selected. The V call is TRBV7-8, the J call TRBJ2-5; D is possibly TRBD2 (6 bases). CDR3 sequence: CASSSPAAGRWQETQYF. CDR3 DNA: TGTGCCAGCAGCTCCCCCGCGGCGGGACGTTGGCAAGAGACCCAGTACTTC.